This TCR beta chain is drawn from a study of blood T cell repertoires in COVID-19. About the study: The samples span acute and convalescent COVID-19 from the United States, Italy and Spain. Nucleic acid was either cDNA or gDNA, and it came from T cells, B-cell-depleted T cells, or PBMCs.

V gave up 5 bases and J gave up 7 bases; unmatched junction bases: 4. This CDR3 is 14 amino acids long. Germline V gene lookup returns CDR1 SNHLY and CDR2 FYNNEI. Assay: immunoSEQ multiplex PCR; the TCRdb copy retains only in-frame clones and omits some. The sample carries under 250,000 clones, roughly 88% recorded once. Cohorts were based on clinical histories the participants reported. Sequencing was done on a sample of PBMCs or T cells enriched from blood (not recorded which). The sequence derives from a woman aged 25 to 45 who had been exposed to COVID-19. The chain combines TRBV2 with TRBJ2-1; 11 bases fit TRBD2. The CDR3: CASSKTSGMNEQFF. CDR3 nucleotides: TGTGCCAGCAGTAAGACTAGCGGGATGAATGAGCAGTTCTTC.